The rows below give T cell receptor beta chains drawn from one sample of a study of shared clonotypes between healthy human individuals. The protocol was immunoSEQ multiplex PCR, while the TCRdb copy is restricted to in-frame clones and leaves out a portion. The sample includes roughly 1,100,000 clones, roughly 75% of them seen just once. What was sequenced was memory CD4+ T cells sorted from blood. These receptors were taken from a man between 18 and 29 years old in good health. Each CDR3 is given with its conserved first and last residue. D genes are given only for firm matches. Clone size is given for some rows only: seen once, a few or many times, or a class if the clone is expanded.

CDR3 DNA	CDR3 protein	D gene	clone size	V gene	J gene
TGTGCCATCAGTGTGGACACCCTCTCCTACGAGCAGTACTTC	CAISVDTLSYEQYF	NA	NA	TRBV10-3	TRBJ2-7
TGCGCCAGCAGTGAGTCTGGACAGGGGAACATTCAGTACTTC	CASSESGQGNIQYF	TRBD1	NA	TRBV10-2	TRBJ2-4
TGTGCCAGCAGTGAAAGGGGCAGTAACTACGAGCAGTACTTC	CASSERGSNYEQYF	NA	once	TRBV6-1	TRBJ2-7
TGTGCCATCAGTCGAGGGGGGGTTAGGGAAAAACTGTTTTTT	CAISRGGVREKLFF	NA	NA	TRBV10-3	TRBJ1-4
TGCGCCAGCAGGAAGACCGGGACAGGGGCCCTTAACTATAATTCACCCCTCCACTTT	CASRKTGTGALNYNSPLHF	TRBD1	NA	TRBV10-2	TRBJ1-6
TGTGCCAGCAGCTTAAGGAGTGGACAGGGATCACACTACGAGCAGTACTTC	CASSLRSGQGSHYEQYF	TRBD1	NA	TRBV7-2	TRBJ2-7
TGTGCCAGCAGCGGGTCAGGGACCAACCCCTACACCTTC	CASSGSGTNPYTF	NA	NA	TRBV5-4	TRBJ1-2
TGTGCCATCAGTGAGTCGCGAAAGAGGGGCGCGGGGGCTGAAGCTTTCTTT	CAISESRKRGAGAEAFF	NA	once	TRBV10-3	TRBJ1-1
TGTGCCAGCAGTCCGGGACTAGCCTACGAGCAGTACTTC	CASSPGLAYEQYF	TRBD2	few	TRBV27	TRBJ2-7
TGTGCCAGCAGCGCTTCCGGGACAGCCTACGAGCAGTACTTC	CASSASGTAYEQYF	TRBD1	NA	TRBV7-8	TRBJ2-7
TGTGCCAGCAGCCCACTAGTCGAGGAGCAGTTCTTC	CASSPLVEEQFF	NA	NA	TRBV2	TRBJ2-1
TGTGCCAGTAGTAGCGGGAGGGCCGCCGGGGAGCTGTTTTTT	CASSSGRAAGELFF	TRBD2	NA	TRBV19	TRBJ2-2
TGCGCCAGCAGGGCCGGTAGCAATCAGCCCCAGCATTTT	CASRAGSNQPQHF	NA	NA	TRBV10-2	TRBJ1-5
TGCAGCGTCGGACTCGGGGTCCAAGAGACCCAGTACTTC	CSVGLGVQETQYF	NA	NA	TRBV29-1	TRBJ2-5
TGTGCCAGCAGCCGGGACAGCCAAGAGACCCAGTACTTC	CASSRDSQETQYF	TRBD1	NA	TRBV7-2	TRBJ2-5
TGCGCCAGCAGTCACGGACTCCTGGGGGAGCAGTACTTC	CASSHGLLGEQYF	NA	NA	TRBV23-1	TRBJ2-7
TGTGCCAGCAGCCACCCCGGGGCAGCTAATGAAAAACTGTTTTTT	CASSHPGAANEKLFF	NA	once	TRBV11-2	TRBJ1-4
TGTGCCAGCAGCCGCGGGGGACAGAGCGGGGAAAAACTGTTTTTT	CASSRGGQSGEKLFF	TRBD1	NA	TRBV7-2	TRBJ1-4
TGTGCCATCTCCCCCGGGACAGGGATATTTGGGCAAGAGACCCAGTACTTC	CAISPGTGIFGQETQYF	TRBD1	NA	TRBV10-3	TRBJ2-5
TGTGCCAGCAGTCCCGCGGGACAGGGCCGTAACTATGGCTACACCTTC	CASSPAGQGRNYGYTF	TRBD1	few	TRBV28	TRBJ1-2
TGTGCCAGCAGTGCGGGAGGGGTCAATTCACCCCTCCACTTT	CASSAGGVNSPLHF	NA	NA	TRBV25-1	TRBJ1-6
TGTGCCAGTAGCGGAAACAGGGACAATCAGCCCCAGCATTTT	CASSGNRDNQPQHF	NA	few	TRBV19	TRBJ1-5